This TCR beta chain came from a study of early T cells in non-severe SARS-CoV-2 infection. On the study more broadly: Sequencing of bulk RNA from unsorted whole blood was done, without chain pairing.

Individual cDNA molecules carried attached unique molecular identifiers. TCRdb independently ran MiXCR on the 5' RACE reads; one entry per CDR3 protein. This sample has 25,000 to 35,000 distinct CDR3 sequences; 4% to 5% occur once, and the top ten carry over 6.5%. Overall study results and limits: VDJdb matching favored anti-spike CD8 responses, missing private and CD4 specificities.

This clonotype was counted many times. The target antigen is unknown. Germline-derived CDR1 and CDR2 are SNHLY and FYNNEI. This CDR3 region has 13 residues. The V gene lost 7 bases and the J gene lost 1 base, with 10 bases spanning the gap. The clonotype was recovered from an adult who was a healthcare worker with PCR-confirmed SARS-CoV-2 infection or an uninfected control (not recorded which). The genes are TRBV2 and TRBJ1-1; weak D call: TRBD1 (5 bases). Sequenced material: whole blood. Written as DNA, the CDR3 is TGTGCCAGCAAAAGGGGAGAGAACACTGAAGCTTTCTTT. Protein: CASKRGENTEAFF.